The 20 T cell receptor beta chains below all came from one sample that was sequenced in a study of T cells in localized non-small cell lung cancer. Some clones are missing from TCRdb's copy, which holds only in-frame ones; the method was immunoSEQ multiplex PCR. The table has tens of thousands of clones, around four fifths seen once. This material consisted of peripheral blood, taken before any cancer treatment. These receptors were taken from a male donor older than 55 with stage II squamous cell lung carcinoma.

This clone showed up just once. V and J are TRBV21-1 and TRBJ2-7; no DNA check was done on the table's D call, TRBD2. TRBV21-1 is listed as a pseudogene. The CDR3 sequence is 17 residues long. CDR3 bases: TGTGCCAGCAGCAAAATTAGCGGGCCCCCGAGCTCCTACGAGCAGTACTTC. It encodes CASSKISGPPSSYEQYF.

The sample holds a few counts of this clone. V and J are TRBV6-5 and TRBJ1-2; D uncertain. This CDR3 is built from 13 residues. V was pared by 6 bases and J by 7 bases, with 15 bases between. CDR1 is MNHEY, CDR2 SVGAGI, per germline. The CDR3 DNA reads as TGTGCCAGCAGCCCGAAGGCCGTAATTGGCTACACCTTC. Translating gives CASSPKAVIGYTF.

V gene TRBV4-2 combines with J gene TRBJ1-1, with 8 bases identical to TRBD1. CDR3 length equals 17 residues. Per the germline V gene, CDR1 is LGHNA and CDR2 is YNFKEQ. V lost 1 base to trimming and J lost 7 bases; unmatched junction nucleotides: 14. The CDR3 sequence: CASSQVGQVRLNGEAFF. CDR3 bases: TGTGCCAGCAGCCAAGTGGGACAGGTCCGGTTGAACGGTGAAGCTTTCTTT.

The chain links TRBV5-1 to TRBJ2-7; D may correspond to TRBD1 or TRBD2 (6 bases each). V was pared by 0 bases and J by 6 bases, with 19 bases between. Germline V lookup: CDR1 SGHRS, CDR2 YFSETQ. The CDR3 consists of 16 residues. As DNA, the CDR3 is TGCGCCAGCAGCTTGGCCGGGAGAGGGGGAGCCTCCGAGCAGTACTTC. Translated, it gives CASSLAGRGGASEQYF.

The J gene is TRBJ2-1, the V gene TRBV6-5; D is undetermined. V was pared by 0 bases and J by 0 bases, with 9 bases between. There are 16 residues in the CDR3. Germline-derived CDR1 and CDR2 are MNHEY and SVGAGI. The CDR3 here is CASSYSLANSYNEQFF. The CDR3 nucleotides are TGTGCCAGCAGTTACTCGTTGGCGAACTCCTACAATGAGCAGTTCTTC.

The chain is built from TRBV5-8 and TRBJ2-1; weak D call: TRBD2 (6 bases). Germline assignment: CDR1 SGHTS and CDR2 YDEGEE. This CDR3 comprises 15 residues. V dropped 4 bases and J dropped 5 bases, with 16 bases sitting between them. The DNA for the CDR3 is TGTGCCAGCAGCCCCCAGGCTAGCGTACACAATGAGCAGTTCTTC. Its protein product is CASSPQASVHNEQFF.

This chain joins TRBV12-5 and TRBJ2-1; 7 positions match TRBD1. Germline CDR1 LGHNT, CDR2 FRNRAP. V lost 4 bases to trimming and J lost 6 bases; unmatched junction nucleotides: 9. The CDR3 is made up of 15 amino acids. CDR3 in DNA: TGTGCTAGTGGTTCACAGGGGCTAACTTTCAATGAGCAGTTCTTC. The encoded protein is CASGSQGLTFNEQFF.

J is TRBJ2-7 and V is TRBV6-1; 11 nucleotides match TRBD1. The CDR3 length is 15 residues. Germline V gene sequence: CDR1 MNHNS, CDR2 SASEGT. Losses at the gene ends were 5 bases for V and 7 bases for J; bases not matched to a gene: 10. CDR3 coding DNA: TGTGCCAGCAGTTTCACCGGGACAGGGGGAAGGGAGCAGTACTTC. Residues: CASSFTGTGGREQYF.

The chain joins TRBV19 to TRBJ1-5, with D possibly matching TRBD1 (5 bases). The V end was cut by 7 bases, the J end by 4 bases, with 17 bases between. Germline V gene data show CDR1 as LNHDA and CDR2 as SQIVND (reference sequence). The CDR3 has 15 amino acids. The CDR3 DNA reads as TGTGCCAGTATCCCGTCGGGGGACGGGAATCAGCCCCAGCATTTT. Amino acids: CASIPSGDGNQPQHF. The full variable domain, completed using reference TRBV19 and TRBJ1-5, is DGGITQSPKYLFRKEGQNVTLSCEQNLNHDAMYWYRQDPGQGLRLIYYSQIVNDFQKGDIAEGYSVSREKKESFPLTVTSAQKNPTAFYLCASIPSGDGNQPQHFGDGTRLSIL.

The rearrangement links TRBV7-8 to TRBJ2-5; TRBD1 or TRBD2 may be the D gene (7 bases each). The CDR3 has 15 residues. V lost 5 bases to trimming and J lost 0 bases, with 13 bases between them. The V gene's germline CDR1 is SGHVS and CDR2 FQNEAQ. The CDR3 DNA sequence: TGTGCCAGCAGCAGGGGGCTAGCGGACCAAGAGACCCAGTACTTC. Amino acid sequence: CASSRGLADQETQYF.

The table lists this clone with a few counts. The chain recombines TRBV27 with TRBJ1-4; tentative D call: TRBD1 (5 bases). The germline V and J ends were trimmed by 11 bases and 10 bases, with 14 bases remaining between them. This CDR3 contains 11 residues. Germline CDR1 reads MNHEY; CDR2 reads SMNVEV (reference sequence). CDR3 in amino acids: CARDGWGKLFF. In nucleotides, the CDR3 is TGTGCCCGGGACGGGTGGGGAAAACTGTTTTTT.

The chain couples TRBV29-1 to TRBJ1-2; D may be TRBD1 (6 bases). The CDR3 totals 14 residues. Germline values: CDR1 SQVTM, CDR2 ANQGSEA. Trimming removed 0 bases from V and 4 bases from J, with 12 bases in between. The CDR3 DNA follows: TGCAGCGTTGAAGAGGAGGAGGGGGTCTATGGCTACACCTTC. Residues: CSVEEEEGVYGYTF.

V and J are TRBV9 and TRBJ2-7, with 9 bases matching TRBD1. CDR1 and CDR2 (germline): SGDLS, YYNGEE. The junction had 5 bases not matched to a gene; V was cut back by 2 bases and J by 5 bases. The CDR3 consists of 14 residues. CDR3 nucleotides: TGTGCCAGCAGCGTGGGGGACAGGGCCCACGAGCAGTACTTC. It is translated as CASSVGDRAHEQYF.

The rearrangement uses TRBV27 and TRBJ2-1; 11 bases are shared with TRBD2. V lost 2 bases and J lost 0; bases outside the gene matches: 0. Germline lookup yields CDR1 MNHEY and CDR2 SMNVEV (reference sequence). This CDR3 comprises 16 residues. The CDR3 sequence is CASSLTSGSSYNEQFF. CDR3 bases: TGTGCCAGCAGTTTAACTAGCGGGAGCTCCTACAATGAGCAGTTCTTC.

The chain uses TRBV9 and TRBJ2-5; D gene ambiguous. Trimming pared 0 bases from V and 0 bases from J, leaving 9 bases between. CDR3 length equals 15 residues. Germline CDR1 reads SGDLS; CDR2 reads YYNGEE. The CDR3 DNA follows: TGTGCCAGCAGCGTAGCTACGGCGTACCAAGAGACCCAGTACTTC. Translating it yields CASSVATAYQETQYF.

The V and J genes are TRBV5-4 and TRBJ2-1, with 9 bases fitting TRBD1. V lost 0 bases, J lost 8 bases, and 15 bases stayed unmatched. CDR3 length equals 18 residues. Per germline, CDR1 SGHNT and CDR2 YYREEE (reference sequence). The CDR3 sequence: CASSLGVYRGTGRDEQFF. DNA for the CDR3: TGTGCCAGCAGCTTGGGGGTTTATAGGGGGACAGGGAGGGATGAGCAGTTCTTC.

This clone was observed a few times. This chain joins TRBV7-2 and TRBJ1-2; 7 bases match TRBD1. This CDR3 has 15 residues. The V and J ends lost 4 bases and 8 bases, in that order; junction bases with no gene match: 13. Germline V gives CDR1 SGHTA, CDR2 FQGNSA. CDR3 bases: TGTGCCAGCAGCTCGCAGGGGGTTACAGTCGTAGGCTACACCTTC. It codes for CASSSQGVTVVGYTF.

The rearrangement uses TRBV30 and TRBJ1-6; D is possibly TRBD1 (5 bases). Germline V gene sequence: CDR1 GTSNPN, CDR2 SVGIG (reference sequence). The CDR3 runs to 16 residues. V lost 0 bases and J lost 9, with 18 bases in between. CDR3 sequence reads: CAWSVKGERVASPLHF. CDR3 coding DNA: TGTGCCTGGAGTGTAAAAGGGGAAAGGGTAGCTTCACCCCTCCACTTT.

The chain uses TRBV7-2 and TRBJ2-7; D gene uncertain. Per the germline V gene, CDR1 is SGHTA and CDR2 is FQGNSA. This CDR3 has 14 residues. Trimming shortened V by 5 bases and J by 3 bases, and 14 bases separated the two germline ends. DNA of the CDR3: TGTGCCAGCAGCAGCCGGGCCTCAAACTACGAGCAGTACTTC. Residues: CASSSRASNYEQYF.

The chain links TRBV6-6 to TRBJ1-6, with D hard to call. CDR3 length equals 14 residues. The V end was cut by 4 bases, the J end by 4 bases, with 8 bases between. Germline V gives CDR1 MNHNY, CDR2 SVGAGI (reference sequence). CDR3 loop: CASSFQAYNSPLHF. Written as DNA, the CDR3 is TGTGCCAGCAGTTTCCAGGCGTATAATTCACCCCTCCACTTT.